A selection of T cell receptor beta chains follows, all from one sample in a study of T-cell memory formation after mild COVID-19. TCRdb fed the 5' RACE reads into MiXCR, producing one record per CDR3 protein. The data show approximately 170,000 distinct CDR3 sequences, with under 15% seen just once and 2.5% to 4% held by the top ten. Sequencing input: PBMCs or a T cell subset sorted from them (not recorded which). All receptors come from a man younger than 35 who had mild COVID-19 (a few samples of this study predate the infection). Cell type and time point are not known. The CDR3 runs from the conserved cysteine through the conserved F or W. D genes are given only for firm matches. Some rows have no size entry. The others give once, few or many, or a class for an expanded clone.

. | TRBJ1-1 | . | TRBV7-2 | CASSSRTQNTEAFF | TGTGCCAGCAGCTCGAGGACGCAGAACACTGAAGCTTTCTTT
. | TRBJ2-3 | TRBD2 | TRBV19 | CASSTSGVKDTQYF | TGTGCCAGTAGTACTAGCGGGGTCAAAGATACGCAGTATTTT
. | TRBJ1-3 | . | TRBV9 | CASSSSPIQGGRAGNTIYF | TGTGCCAGCAGCTCTTCCCCCATACAGGGCGGAAGGGCTGGAAACACCATATATTTT
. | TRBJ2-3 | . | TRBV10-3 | CAISDPGRDSTDTQYF | TGTGCCATCAGTGACCCGGGGCGGGATAGCACAGATACGCAGTATTTT
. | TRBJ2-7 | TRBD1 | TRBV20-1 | CSAQGDDEQYF | TGCAGTGCACAGGGGGATGACGAGCAGTACTTC
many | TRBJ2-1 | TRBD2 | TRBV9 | CASSVEGLAYNEQFF | TGTGCCAGCAGCGTAGAAGGACTAGCCTACAATGAGCAGTTCTTC
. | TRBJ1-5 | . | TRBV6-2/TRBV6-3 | CASTDVRVGQPQHF | TGTGCCAGCACCGATGTCAGGGTAGGTCAGCCCCAGCATTTT
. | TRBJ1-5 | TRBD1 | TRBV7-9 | CASSIGQGGQPQHF | TGTGCCAGCAGCATCGGACAGGGTGGACAGCCCCAGCATTTT
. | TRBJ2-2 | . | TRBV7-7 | CASSVGRNTGELFF | TGTGCTAGCAGCGTGGGGAGGAACACCGGGGAGCTGTTTTTT
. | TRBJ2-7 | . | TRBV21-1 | CASTAGAPYEQYF | TGTGCCAGCACAGCAGGGGCCCCCTACGAGCAGTACTTC
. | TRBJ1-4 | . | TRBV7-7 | CASSPGLSLGEKLFF | TGTGCTAGCAGCCCTGGACTGTCCCTAGGCGAAAAACTGTTTTTT
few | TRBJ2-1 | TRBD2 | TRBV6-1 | CASSNRLAGATGPYNEQFF | TGTGCCAGCAGTAATAGACTAGCGGGGGCCACGGGGCCCTACAATGAGCAGTTCTTC
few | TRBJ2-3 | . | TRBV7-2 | CASSLGGAMNTQYF | TGTGCCAGCAGCTTAGGGGGCGCCATGAATACGCAGTATTTT
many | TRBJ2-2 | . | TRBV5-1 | CASSFNTGELFF | TGCGCCAGCAGCTTTAACACCGGGGAGCTGTTTTTT
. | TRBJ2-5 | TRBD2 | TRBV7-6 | CASSRGGTLQETKYF | TGTGCCAGCAGCCGCGGGGGGACCCTACAAGAGACCAAGTACTTC
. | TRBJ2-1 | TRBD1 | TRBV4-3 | CASSRGQGAFNEQFF | TGCGCCAGCAGCCGAGGACAGGGGGCTTTCAATGAGCAGTTCTTC
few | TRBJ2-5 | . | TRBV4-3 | CASSQGRYETQYF | TGCGCCAGCAGCCAAGGGCGGTACGAGACCCAGTACTTC
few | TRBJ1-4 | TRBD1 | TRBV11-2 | CASSLGRTGEKLFF | TGTGCCAGCAGCTTAGGGAGGACAGGCGAAAAACTGTTTTTT
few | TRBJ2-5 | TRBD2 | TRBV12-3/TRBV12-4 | CASSSPFGGIQETQYF | TGTGCCAGCAGTTCCCCCTTCGGGGGGATCCAAGAGACCCAGTACTTC
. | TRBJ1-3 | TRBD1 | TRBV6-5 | CASSYSVTGSGNTIYF | TGTGCCAGCAGTTACTCCGTGACAGGGAGTGGAAACACCATATATTTT
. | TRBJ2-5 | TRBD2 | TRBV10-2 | CASSEPKGTSGEETQYF | TGCGCCAGCAGTGAACCAAAAGGGACTAGCGGGGAGGAGACCCAGTACTTC
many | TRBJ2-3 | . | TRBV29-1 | CSVEAGTRSTDTQYF | TGCAGCGTCGAGGCCGGAACGAGAAGCACAGATACGCAGTATTTT
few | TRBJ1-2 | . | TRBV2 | CASRGASNYGYTF | TGTGCCAGCAGGGGGGCCTCTAACTATGGCTACACCTTC
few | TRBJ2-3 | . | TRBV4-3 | CASSQDKGRGQYF | TGCGCCAGCAGCCAAGATAAGGGCCGAGGCCAGTATTTT
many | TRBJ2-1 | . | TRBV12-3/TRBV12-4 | CASSLGGAQFF | TGTGCCAGCAGTTTAGGGGGCGCGCAGTTCTTC
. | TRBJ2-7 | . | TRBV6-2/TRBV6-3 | CASGKDTPYEQYF | TGTGCCAGCGGAAAGGACACTCCCTACGAGCAGTACTTC
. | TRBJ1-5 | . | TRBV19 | CASSMGAGENQPQHF | TGTGCCAGTAGTATGGGGGCAGGGGAGAATCAGCCCCAGCATTTT
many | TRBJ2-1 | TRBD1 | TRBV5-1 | CASSITGAAHNEQFF | TGCGCCAGCAGCATCACAGGGGCCGCACACAATGAGCAGTTCTTC
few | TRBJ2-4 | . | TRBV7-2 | CASSLVGSAKNIQYF | TGTGCCAGCAGCTTAGTGGGGAGCGCCAAAAACATTCAGTACTTC
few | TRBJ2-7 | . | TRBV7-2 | CASSSFGQGEQYF | TGTGCCAGCAGCTCCTTCGGGCAGGGCGAGCAGTACTTC
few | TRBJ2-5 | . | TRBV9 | CASSVQARQETQYF | TGTGCCAGCAGCGTACAAGCGCGCCAAGAGACCCAGTACTTC
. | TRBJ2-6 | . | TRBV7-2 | CASSFSRAGANVLTF | TGTGCCAGCAGTTTCAGCCGGGCTGGGGCCAACGTCCTGACTTTC
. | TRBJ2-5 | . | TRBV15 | CATSRARGADEETQYF | TGTGCCACCAGCAGAGCCCGGGGGGCCGACGAGGAGACCCAGTACTTC
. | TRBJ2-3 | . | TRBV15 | CATSRDQGTQYF | TGTGCCACCAGCAGAGATCAAGGGACGCAGTATTTT
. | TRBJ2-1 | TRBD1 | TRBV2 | CASRYGTGAYNEQFF | TGTGCCAGCAGATATGGGACAGGGGCCTACAATGAGCAGTTCTTC
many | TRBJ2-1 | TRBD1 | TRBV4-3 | CASSQVGDRGRNEQFF | TGCGCCAGCAGCCAAGTGGGTGACAGGGGGCGAAATGAGCAGTTCTTC
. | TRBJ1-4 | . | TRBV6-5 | CASSRARENEKLFF | TGTGCCAGCAGCCGGGCCAGGGAAAATGAAAAACTGTTTTTT
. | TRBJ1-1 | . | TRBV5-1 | CASSTLGGTTEAFF | TGCGCCAGCAGCACCCTTGGGGGAACCACTGAAGCTTTCTTT
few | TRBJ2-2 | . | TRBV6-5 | CASTHRFVVRTGELFF | TGTGCCAGCACCCACCGGTTTGTGGTTCGAACCGGGGAGCTGTTTTTT
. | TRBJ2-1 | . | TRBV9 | CASSVAPAYNEQFF | TGTGCCAGCAGCGTAGCACCGGCCTACAATGAGCAGTTCTTC
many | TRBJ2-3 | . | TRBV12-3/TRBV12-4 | CASSQDYNTDTQYF | TGTGCCAGCAGTCAAGACTATAACACAGATACGCAGTATTTT
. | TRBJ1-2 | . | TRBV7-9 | CASSLGGGAAYGYTF | TGTGCCAGCAGCTTGGGGGGCGGGGCCGCCTATGGCTACACCTTC
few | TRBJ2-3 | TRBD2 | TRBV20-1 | CSATTGLAGGRGTQYF | TGCAGTGCCACAACGGGACTAGCGGGGGGACGTGGTACGCAGTATTTT